Shown below are 20 T cell receptor beta chains from a single sample sequenced in a study of blood T cell repertoires in COVID-19. Using immunoSEQ multiplex PCR, the repertoire was profiled, and TCRdb retains in-frame clones only, with some absent. The sample yields about 190,000 clones, 70% to 90% seen once. The sample comprised peripheral blood. The receptors originated from a woman aged 35 to 49 who had recovered from COVID-19.

In DNA, the CDR3 is TGTGCCAGCAGCCGGGACGGACAGGGGGACAATGAGCAGTTCTTC. Translation gives CASSRDGQGDNEQFF. The chain employs TRBV4-2 and TRBJ2-1, with 10 bases that match TRBD1. Germline loops: CDR1 LGHNA, CDR2 YNFKEQ. The CDR3 spans 15 residues. V was pared by 4 bases and J by 5 bases, with 5 bases of the junction left unmatched.

This clone was picked up a small number of times. The chain recombines TRBV4-2 with TRBJ2-1; 9 bases are shared with TRBD1. V lost 1 base to trimming and J lost 0 bases; unmatched junction nucleotides: 7. The germline V gene has CDR1 LGHNA and CDR2 YNFKEQ. CDR3 size: 18 residues. This CDR3 reads CASSQARGTGPSYNEQFF. DNA of the CDR3: TGTGCCAGCAGCCAAGCCCGCGGGACAGGGCCCTCCTACAATGAGCAGTTCTTC.

The genes are TRBV6-2 or TRBV6-3 and TRBJ1-5; D remains unclear. The germline V and J ends were trimmed by 2 bases and 0 bases, with 5 bases remaining between them. The CDR3 sequence is 14 residues long. Germline V CDR1 and CDR2: MNHEY, SVGEGT. CDR3 bases: TGTGCCAGCAGTTACGAAGCTAGCAATCAGCCCCAGCATTTT. Amino acid sequence: CASSYEASNQPQHF.

The rearrangement links TRBV3-1 (or the pseudogene TRBV3-2) to TRBJ1-2; TRBD1 matches at 7 bases. V trimming: 1 base; J trimming: 4 bases; junction bases outside the gene matches: 6. Germline V gene sequence: CDR1 LGHDT, CDR2 YNNKEL (reference sequence). The CDR3 is 15 residues long. This CDR3 reads CASSQVLSGGYGYTF. In nucleotides, the CDR3 is TGTGCCAGCAGCCAAGTGCTCTCAGGGGGCTATGGCTACACCTTC.

The rearrangement uses TRBV5-1 and TRBJ1-2, with a weak D call TRBD1 (6 bases). This CDR3 comprises 14 residues. Per the germline V gene, CDR1 is SGHRS and CDR2 is YFSETQ. The V gene lost 4 bases and the J gene lost 4 bases, with 14 bases spanning the gap. The CDR3 bases are TGCGCCAGCAGCGGAGACAGGTTCTCCTATGGCTACACCTTC. This sequence encodes CASSGDRFSYGYTF.

Here the CDR3 reads CASSLRARVEQFF. As DNA, the CDR3 is TGTGCCAGCAGTCTGCGCGCTCGGGTGGAGCAGTTCTTC. This chain links TRBV27 with TRBJ2-1; no reliable D call. Germline V CDR1 and CDR2: MNHEY, SMNVEV (reference sequence). Trimming pared 5 bases from V and 10 bases from J, leaving 15 bases between. The CDR3 spans 13 residues.

V gene TRBV19 combines with J gene TRBJ2-1, with a possible D match to TRBD1 (6 bases). Trimming left V 10 bases short and J 9 bases short, with 28 bases between. The CDR3 is 16 amino acids. Looked up from germline, CDR1 is LNHDA and CDR2 is SQIVND (reference sequence). In DNA, the CDR3 is TGTGCCACACGAGCCTCGACAGGACGGAATTCGGGTGAGCAGTTCTTC. Translated: CATRASTGRNSGEQFF.

This rearrangement joins TRBV10-3 to TRBJ2-1, with D possibly matching TRBD1 (6 bases). The ends were cut back, 3 bases at V and 6 bases at J, with 12 bases in the middle. This CDR3 has 14 residues. Germline-derived CDR1 and CDR2 are ENHRY and SYGVKD. The CDR3 spells CAISDSRQVNEQFF. The CDR3 nucleotides read TGTGCCATCAGTGACTCCAGACAGGTCAATGAGCAGTTCTTC.

The chain recombines TRBV4-3 with TRBJ2-1, with a tentative D call TRBD2 (6 bases). Trimming shortened V by 1 base and J by 3 bases, and 13 bases separated the two germline ends. The germline gives CDR1 LGHNA, CDR2 YSLEER. CDR3 length equals 16 residues. As DNA, the CDR3 is TGCGCCAGCAGCCAAGTGGGCGGGGCGAGCTACAATGAGCAGTTCTTC. Translation gives CASSQVGGASYNEQFF.

The chain combines TRBV6-5 with TRBJ2-5; maybe TRBD1 (5 bases). V was clipped by 0 bases and J by 5 bases, with 16 bases between them. The CDR3 has 16 amino acids. Germline V gene data show CDR1 as MNHEY and CDR2 as SVGAGI. The CDR3: CASSYSRQFSGETQYF. The CDR3 bases are TGTGCCAGCAGTTACTCCAGACAGTTTTCGGGTGAGACCCAGTACTTC.

This clone was seen more than once but under ten times. This chain connects TRBV28 to TRBJ2-2, with 11 positions matching TRBD2. With V trimmed by 4 bases and J by 5 bases, 9 bases remained unmatched. Germline V gene sequence: CDR1 MDHEN, CDR2 SYDVKM. The CDR3 is 17 amino acids. The CDR3 DNA reads TGTGCCAGCAGTTCCTCACTAGCGGGAGCAGGTACCGGGGAGCTGTTTTTT. This encodes CASSSSLAGAGTGELFF.

CDR3 residues: CATSGVQGGNQPQHF. CDR3 nucleotide sequence: TGTGCCACCAGCGGTGTACAGGGTGGCAATCAGCCCCAGCATTTT. This chain joins TRBV15 and TRBJ1-5; D is perhaps TRBD1 (6 bases). In germline, CDR1 is LNHNV, CDR2 YYDKDF (reference sequence). CDR3 size: 15 residues. Trimming removed 5 bases from V and 2 bases from J, with 13 bases in between.

The J gene is TRBJ2-2, the V gene TRBV11-2; TRBD2 matches 11 bases. V dropped 5 bases and J dropped 4; count of bases not matched to a gene: 3. The CDR3 consists of 15 residues. Germline CDR1 SGHAT, CDR2 FQNNGV. CDR3 DNA sequence: TGTGCCAGCAGCCAAGGACTAGCGGGCACCGGGGAGCTGTTTTTT. Translation gives CASSQGLAGTGELFF.

This rearrangement joins TRBV30 to TRBJ1-2; 10 bases are a match to TRBD1. Trimming removed 4 bases from V and 7 bases from J; junction bases left unmatched: 9. There are 14 residues in the CDR3. The germline V gene has CDR1 GTSNPN and CDR2 SVGIG (reference sequence). Here the CDR3 reads CAWTPGGDRGGYTF. CDR3 DNA sequence: TGTGCCTGGACCCCGGGTGGGGACAGGGGTGGCTACACCTTC.

The chain carries TRBV28 and TRBJ2-7, with 10 bases aligning to TRBD2. After removal of 7 bases from V and 3 bases from J, the junction contained 15 bases not matched to a gene. Germline V gives CDR1 MDHEN, CDR2 SYDVKM. The CDR3 consists of 17 residues. Here the CDR3 DNA reads TGTGCCAGCATAACTGGGGCTAGCGGGAGCCTAGTCTACGAGCAGTACTTC. The encoded protein is CASITGASGSLVYEQYF.

The V and J genes are TRBV7-8 and TRBJ2-7; tentatively, D is TRBD1 (6 bases). Looked up from germline, CDR1 is SGHVS and CDR2 is FQNEAQ. CDR3 length: 12 residues. Trimming removed 5 bases from V and 8 bases from J, with 13 bases in between. The CDR3 coding sequence is TGTGCCAGCAGCGCCCGAACAGGGCAGCAGTACTTC. Translating it yields CASSARTGQQYF.

This clone was counted between two and nine times. This rearrangement joins TRBV4-1 to TRBJ1-1; D is ambiguous. The V end was cut by 8 bases, the J end by 0 bases, with 13 bases between. Per germline, CDR1 MGHRA and CDR2 YSYEKL. CDR3 size: 14 residues. The CDR3 loop reads CASSPERMNTEAFF. The CDR3 DNA sequence: TGCGCCAGCTCCCCCGAGCGGATGAACACTGAAGCTTTCTTT.

This clone was picked up one time. The V call is TRBV5-1, the J call TRBJ2-1; the D gene is possibly TRBD2 (5 bases). This CDR3 has 11 residues. Per germline, CDR1 SGHRS and CDR2 YFSETQ. V lost 3 bases to trimming and J lost 7 bases, with 5 bases between them. The CDR3 DNA follows: TGCGCCAGCAGCTCGGGGAATGAGCAGTTCTTC. Residues: CASSSGNEQFF.

The chain joins TRBV5-1 to TRBJ1-4, with 10 bases aligning to TRBD1. CDR1 and CDR2 (germline): SGHRS, YFSETQ. V was pared by 0 bases and J by 0 bases, with 5 bases of the junction left unmatched. This CDR3 contains 18 residues. CDR3: CASSLGGTGAATNEKLFF. The DNA of the CDR3 is TGCGCCAGCAGCTTGGGAGGGACAGGGGCCGCAACTAATGAAAAACTGTTTTTT.

This clone was counted only a few times. V and J are TRBV28 and TRBJ1-2, with a tentative D call TRBD1 (5 bases). V lost 8 bases to trimming and J lost 6 bases, with 13 bases between them. The germline V gene encodes CDR1 MDHEN and CDR2 SYDVKM. CDR3 length: 12 residues. This chain's CDR3 is CASLEGNHGYTF. In DNA, the CDR3 is TGTGCCAGCCTGGAGGGGAACCATGGCTACACCTTC.